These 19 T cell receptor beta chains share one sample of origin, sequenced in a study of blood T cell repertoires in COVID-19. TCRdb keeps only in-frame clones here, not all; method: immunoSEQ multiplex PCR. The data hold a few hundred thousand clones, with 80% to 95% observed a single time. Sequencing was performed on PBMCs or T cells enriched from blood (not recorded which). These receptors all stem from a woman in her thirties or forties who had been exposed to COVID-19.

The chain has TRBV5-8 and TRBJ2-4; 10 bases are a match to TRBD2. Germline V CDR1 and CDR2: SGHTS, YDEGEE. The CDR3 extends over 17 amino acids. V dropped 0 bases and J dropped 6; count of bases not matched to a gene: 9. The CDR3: CASSLGPAGGVRNIQYF. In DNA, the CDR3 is TGTGCCAGCAGCTTGGGTCCAGCGGGGGGGGTCAGAAACATTCAGTACTTC.

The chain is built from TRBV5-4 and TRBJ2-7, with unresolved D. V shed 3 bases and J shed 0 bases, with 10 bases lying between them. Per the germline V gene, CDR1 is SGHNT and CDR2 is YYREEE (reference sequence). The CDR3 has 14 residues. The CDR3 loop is CASSSPGFSYEQYF. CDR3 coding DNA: TGTGCCAGCAGCTCGCCCGGGTTCTCCTACGAGCAGTACTTC.

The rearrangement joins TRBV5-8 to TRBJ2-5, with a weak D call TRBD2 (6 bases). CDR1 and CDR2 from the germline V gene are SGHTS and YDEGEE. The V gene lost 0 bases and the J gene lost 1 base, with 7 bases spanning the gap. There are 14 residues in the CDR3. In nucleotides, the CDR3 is TGTGCCAGCAGCTTGGAGGGAGGCCAAGAGACCCAGTACTTC. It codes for CASSLEGGQETQYF.

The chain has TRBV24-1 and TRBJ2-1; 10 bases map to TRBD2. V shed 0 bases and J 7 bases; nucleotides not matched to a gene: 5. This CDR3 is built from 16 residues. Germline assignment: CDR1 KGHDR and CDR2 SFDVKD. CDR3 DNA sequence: TGTGCCACCAGTGATTTGGGACTAGCGGAAAAAAATGAGCAGTTCTTC. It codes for CATSDLGLAEKNEQFF.

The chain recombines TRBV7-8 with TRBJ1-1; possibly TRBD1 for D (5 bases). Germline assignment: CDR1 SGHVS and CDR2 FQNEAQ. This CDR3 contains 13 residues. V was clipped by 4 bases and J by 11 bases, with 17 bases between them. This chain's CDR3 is CASSSATGPGAFF. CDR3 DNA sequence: TGTGCCAGCAGCTCCGCAACAGGACCCGGGGCTTTCTTT.

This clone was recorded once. This CDR3 is CASSIRADHGYTF. The CDR3 DNA sequence: TGTGCCAGTAGTATCAGGGCAGATCATGGCTACACCTTC. The rearrangement joins TRBV19 to TRBJ1-2, with a weak D call TRBD1 (5 bases). The CDR3 is made up of 13 amino acids. The V end lost 3 bases, the J end lost 6 bases, and 11 bases lay between the germline ends. The germline CDR1 and CDR2 sequences are LNHDA and SQIVND (reference sequence).

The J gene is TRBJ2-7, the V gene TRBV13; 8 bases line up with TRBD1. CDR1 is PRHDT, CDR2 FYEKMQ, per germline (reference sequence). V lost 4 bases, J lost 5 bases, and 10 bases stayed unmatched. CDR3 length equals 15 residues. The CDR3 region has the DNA TGTGCCAGCAGCTCGCAGGACAGGGTACCCGACGAGCAGTACTTC. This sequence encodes CASSSQDRVPDEQYF.

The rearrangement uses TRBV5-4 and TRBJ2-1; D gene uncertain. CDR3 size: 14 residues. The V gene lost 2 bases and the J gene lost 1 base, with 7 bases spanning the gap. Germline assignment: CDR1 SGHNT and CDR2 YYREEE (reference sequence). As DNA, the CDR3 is TGTGCCAGCAGCTTTCCTAGTTCCTACAATGAGCAGTTCTTC. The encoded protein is CASSFPSSYNEQFF. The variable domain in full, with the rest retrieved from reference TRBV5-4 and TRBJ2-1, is ETGVTQSPTHLIKTRGQQVTLRCSSQSGHNTVSWYQQALGQGPQFIFQYYREEENGRGNFPPRFSGLQFPNYSSELNVNALELDDSALYLCASSFPSSYNEQFFGPGTRLTVL.

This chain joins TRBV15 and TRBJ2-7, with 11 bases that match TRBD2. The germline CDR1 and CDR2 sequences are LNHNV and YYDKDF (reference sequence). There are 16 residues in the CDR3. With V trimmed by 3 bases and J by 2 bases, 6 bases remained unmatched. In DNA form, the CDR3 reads TGTGCCACCAGCAGGGGGACTAGCGGCATTCCCTACGAGCAGTACTTC. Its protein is CATSRGTSGIPYEQYF.

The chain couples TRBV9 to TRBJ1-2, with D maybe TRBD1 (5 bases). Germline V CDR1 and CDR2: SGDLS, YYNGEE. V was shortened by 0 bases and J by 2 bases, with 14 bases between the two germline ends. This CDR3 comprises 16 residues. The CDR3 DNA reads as TGTGCCAGCAGCGTAGCTGGGACGGCGGGGAACTATGGCTACACCTTC. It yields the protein CASSVAGTAGNYGYTF.

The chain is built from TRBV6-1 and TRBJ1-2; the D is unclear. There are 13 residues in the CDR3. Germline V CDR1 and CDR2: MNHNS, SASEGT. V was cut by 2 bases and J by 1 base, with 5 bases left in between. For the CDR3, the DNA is TGTGCCAGCAGTGAACCAGATAACTATGGCTACACCTTC. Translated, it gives CASSEPDNYGYTF.

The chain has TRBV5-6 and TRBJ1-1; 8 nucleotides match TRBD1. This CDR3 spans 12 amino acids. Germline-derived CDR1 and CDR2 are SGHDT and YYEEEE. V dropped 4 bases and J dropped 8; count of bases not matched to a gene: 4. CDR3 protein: CASSPGQGEAFF. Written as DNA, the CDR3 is TGTGCCAGCAGCCCTGGACAGGGCGAAGCTTTCTTT.

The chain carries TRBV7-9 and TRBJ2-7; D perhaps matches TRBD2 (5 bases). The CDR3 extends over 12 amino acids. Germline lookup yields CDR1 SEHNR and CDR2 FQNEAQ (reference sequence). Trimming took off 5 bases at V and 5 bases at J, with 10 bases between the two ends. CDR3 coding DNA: TGTGCCAGCAGCACTAGTGGGGACGAGCAGTACTTC. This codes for CASSTSGDEQYF.

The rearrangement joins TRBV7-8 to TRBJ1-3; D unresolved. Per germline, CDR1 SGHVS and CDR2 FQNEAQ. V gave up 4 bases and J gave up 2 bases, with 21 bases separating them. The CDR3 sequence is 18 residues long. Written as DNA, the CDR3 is TGTGCCAGCAGCTCTAAATTTACGAAGGAGATCACTGGAAACACCATATATTTT. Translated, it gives CASSSKFTKEITGNTIYF.

CDR3 residues: CASRRVLRGSTDTQYF. CDR3 nucleotide sequence: TGTGCCAGCAGGAGGGTCCTCAGGGGGAGCACAGATACGCAGTATTTT. V usage is TRBV2 and J usage is TRBJ2-3; 7 bases are shared with TRBD1. Germline CDR1 and CDR2: SNHLY and FYNNEI. V dropped 6 bases and J dropped 0; count of bases not matched to a gene: 9. The CDR3 covers 16 residues.

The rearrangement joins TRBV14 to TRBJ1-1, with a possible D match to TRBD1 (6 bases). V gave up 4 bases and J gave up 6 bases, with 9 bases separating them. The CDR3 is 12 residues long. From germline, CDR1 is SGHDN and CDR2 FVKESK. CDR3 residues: CASSPWTAEAFF. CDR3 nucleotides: TGTGCCAGCAGCCCCTGGACAGCTGAAGCTTTCTTT.

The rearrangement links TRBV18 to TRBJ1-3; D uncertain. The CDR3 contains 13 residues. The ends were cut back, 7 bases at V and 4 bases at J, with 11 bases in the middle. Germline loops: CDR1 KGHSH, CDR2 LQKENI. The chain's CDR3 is CASLRGEGNTIYF. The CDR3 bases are TGTGCCAGCTTACGGGGAGAAGGAAACACCATATATTTT.

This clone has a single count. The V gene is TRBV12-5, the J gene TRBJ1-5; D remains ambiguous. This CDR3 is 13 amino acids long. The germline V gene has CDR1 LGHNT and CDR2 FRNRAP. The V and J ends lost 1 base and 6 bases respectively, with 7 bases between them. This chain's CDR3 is CASGLGSAQPQHF. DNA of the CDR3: TGTGCTAGTGGTTTGGGCAGCGCTCAGCCCCAGCATTTT.

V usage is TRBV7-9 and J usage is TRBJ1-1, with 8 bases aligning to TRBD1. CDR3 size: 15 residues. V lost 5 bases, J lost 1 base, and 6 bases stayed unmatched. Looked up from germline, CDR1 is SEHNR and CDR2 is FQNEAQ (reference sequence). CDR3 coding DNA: TGTGCCAGCAGCAGCCGGGACAGGAAGAACACTGAAGCTTTCTTT. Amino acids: CASSSRDRKNTEAFF.